Listed here are 32 T cell receptor beta chains from one sample, sequenced in a study of T cells in Graves' hyperthyroidism and ophthalmopathy. RNA transcripts gave rise to amplified TCR beta CDR3 regions. The HTBI primer set served for first-round RT-PCR of the TCR CDR3. Using its own MiXCR run on the multiplex PCR reads, TCRdb lists one record per CDR3 protein. The sample has about 320,000 distinct CDR3 sequences, 16% seen once. Sequencing was performed on blood. All receptors derive from a man under 40 with Graves' hyperthyroidism.

There are many counts of this clonotype. The V and J genes are TRBV9 and TRBJ2-5; D remains ambiguous. V was trimmed by 2 bases and J by 4 bases, leaving 12 bases between them. CDR1 is SGDLS, CDR2 YYNGEE, per germline. The CDR3 spans 14 residues. CDR3 loop: CASSVGSHLETQYF. In nucleotides, the CDR3 is TGTGCCAGCAGCGTTGGCAGTCATTTAGAGACCCAGTACTTC.

This sequence joins TRBV24-1 and TRBJ2-2; D is possibly TRBD1 (5 bases). V lost 4 bases and J lost 7, with 15 bases in between. This CDR3 spans 15 amino acids. Germline V gene data show CDR1 as KGHDR and CDR2 as SFDVKD. DNA for the CDR3: TGTGCCACCAGTGAAAGGGGCAAAGAATTCGGGGAGCTGTTTTTT. Translated: CATSERGKEFGELFF.

This clonotype was recorded many times. The chain couples TRBV2 to TRBJ1-2, with a tentative D call TRBD1 (5 bases). The CDR3 totals 15 residues. From germline, CDR1 is SNHLY and CDR2 FYNNEI. V was clipped by 2 bases and J by 5 bases, with 15 bases between them. The CDR3 spells CASSENPAGGYGYTF. CDR3 in DNA: TGTGCCAGCAGTGAAAATCCTGCGGGGGGGTATGGCTACACCTTC.

The J gene is TRBJ1-2, the V gene TRBV27; possible D gene TRBD1, 6 bases. The germline CDR1 and CDR2 sequences are MNHEY and SMNVEV (reference sequence). The CDR3 has 14 residues. The V gene lost 4 bases and the J gene lost 5 bases, with 14 bases spanning the gap. Here the CDR3 reads CASSYRTEGYGYTF. The CDR3 DNA reads as TGTGCCAGCAGTTACCGGACAGAGGGGTATGGCTACACCTTC.

This clonotype has ten or more counts. This chain connects TRBV5-1 to TRBJ1-1; unclear D gene. This CDR3 has 14 residues. Germline CDR1 reads SGHRS; CDR2 reads YFSETQ. Between the trimmed V and J ends, which lost 4 bases and 5 bases, there was a span of 15 bases. The CDR3 region has the DNA TGCGCCAGCAGCCCGAGGGTATCGGAGACTGAAGCTTTCTTT. Translated: CASSPRVSETEAFF.

In its sample, this clonotype was seen a few times. The rearrangement links TRBV12-3 or TRBV12-4 to TRBJ1-5; D is unclear. CDR3 length: 14 residues. V lost 4 bases to trimming and J lost 2 bases, with 9 bases between them. For the CDR3, the DNA is TGTGCCAGCAGTTCAGACCGAGGCAATCAGCCCCAGCATTTT. This codes for CASSSDRGNQPQHF.

This clonotype was recorded at least ten times. The chain uses TRBV5-5 and TRBJ2-5, with 10 nucleotides matching TRBD1. Germline assignment: CDR1 SGHKS and CDR2 YYEKEE (reference sequence). V dropped 5 bases and J dropped 4; count of bases not matched to a gene: 8. There are 15 residues in the CDR3. The DNA of the CDR3 is TGTGCCAGCAGTCAAGGGACAGGGGTCCGAGAGACCCAGTACTTC. Protein: CASSQGTGVRETQYF.

This clonotype was picked up a small number of times. The gene calls are TRBV7-9 and TRBJ1-1; D unclear. Germline V gene sequence: CDR1 SEHNR, CDR2 FQNEAQ (reference sequence). There are 12 residues in the CDR3. Trimming took 5 bases from V and 8 from J, leaving 12 bases between them. The CDR3 spells CASSRASKEAFF. CDR3 nucleotide sequence: TGTGCCAGCAGCCGTGCAAGTAAAGAAGCTTTCTTT.

This clonotype has a count of ten or more. The CDR3 here is CASSQADLQETQYF. For the CDR3, the DNA is TGTGCCAGCAGCCAAGCCGACTTACAAGAGACCCAGTACTTC. The genes are TRBV3-1 and TRBJ2-5, with unresolved D. The germline gives CDR1 LGHDT, CDR2 YNNKEL (reference sequence). This CDR3 is 14 amino acids long. V was cut by 1 base and J by 2 bases, with 8 bases left in between.

This chain joins TRBV28 and TRBJ2-5, with 15 bases that match TRBD2. The CDR3 runs 17 residues. The V and J ends lost 5 bases and 5 bases, in that order; junction bases with no gene match: 9. Germline V gene lookup returns CDR1 MDHEN and CDR2 SYDVKM. This CDR3 reads CASSPGLAGGPRETQYF. CDR3 bases: TGTGCCAGCAGTCCCGGACTAGCGGGAGGGCCGAGGGAGACCCAGTACTTC.

The chain has TRBV9 and TRBJ2-7; D is ambiguous. The V and J ends lost 0 bases and 4 bases respectively, with 14 bases between them. This CDR3 contains 15 residues. Germline V gene sequence: CDR1 SGDLS, CDR2 YYNGEE. The CDR3 is CASSVGAQFQYEQYF. The CDR3 DNA follows: TGTGCCAGCAGCGTAGGAGCTCAGTTCCAATACGAGCAGTACTTC. Using reference TRBV9 and TRBJ2-7 for the parts outside the CDR3, the full variable domain is DSGVTQTPKHLITATGQRVTLRCSPRSGDLSVYWYQQSLDQGLQFLIQYYNGEERAKGNILERFSAQQFPDLHSELNLSSLELGDSALYFCASSVGAQFQYEQYFGPGTRLTVT.

This clonotype has at least ten counts. This rearrangement joins TRBV12-3 or TRBV12-4 to TRBJ1-1, with 8 bases lining up with TRBD1. The CDR3 length is 18 residues. The J segment lost 3 bases and the V segment lost 2 bases, leaving 14 bases of the junction unmatched. This CDR3 is CASSLFSGGVPKDTEAFF. In DNA form, the CDR3 reads TGTGCCAGCAGTTTATTCTCAGGGGGCGTCCCGAAGGACACTGAAGCTTTCTTT.

This clonotype was observed a few times. The J gene is TRBJ2-7, the V gene TRBV5-1; TRBD1 is a possible D gene (5 bases). Trimming removed 0 bases from V and 6 bases from J, with 13 bases in between. The CDR3 loop spans 14 amino acids. Germline CDR1 SGHRS, CDR2 YFSETQ. For the CDR3, the DNA is TGCGCCAGCAGCTTGGGACAGATATTGGCCGAGCAGTACTTC. Translating gives CASSLGQILAEQYF. Full variable domain (outside the CDR3, taken from reference TRBV5-1 and TRBJ2-7): KAGVTQTPRYLIKTRGQQVTLSCSPISGHRSVSWYQQTPGQGLQFLFEYFSETQRNKGNFPGRFSGRQFSNSRSEMNVSTLELGDSALYLCASSLGQILAEQYFGPGTRLTVT.

This chain uses TRBV5-1 with TRBJ2-2; D is undetermined. Trimming removed 3 bases from V and 3 bases from J, with 9 bases in between. Germline lookup yields CDR1 SGHRS and CDR2 YFSETQ. This CDR3 contains 14 residues. CDR3 nucleotides: TGCGCCAGCAGCTCCCTTTTGGACACCGGGGAGCTGTTTTTT. Amino acid sequence: CASSSLLDTGELFF.

This clonotype was found many times. The V gene is TRBV10-2, the J gene TRBJ2-5; tentatively, D is TRBD2 (5 bases). V shed 5 bases and J shed 7 bases, with 11 bases lying between them. The CDR3 is 12 amino acids. Germline assignment: CDR1 WSHSY and CDR2 SAAADI. Written as DNA, the CDR3 is TGCGCCAGCAGTCAGATAAGCGGGACCCAGTACTTC. The encoded protein is CASSQISGTQYF.

This clonotype was counted at least ten times. The chain uses TRBV2 and TRBJ2-1; tentatively, D is TRBD2 (7 bases). Trimming pared 7 bases from V and 2 bases from J, leaving 9 bases between. The CDR3 extends over 13 amino acids. The germline V gene encodes CDR1 SNHLY and CDR2 FYNNEI. Here the CDR3 DNA reads TGTGCCAGCAAGCGGGACACCTACAATGAGCAGTTCTTC. Its protein is CASKRDTYNEQFF.

This clonotype has at least ten counts. The J gene is TRBJ1-2, the V gene TRBV2; 8 positions match TRBD1. The CDR3 spans 15 residues. Germline-derived CDR1 and CDR2 are SNHLY and FYNNEI. V trimming: 6 bases; J trimming: 8 bases; junction bases outside the gene matches: 14. The CDR3 loop reads CASRLTGGSINGYTF. The CDR3 bases are TGTGCCAGCAGGCTTACAGGGGGTAGCATCAACGGCTACACCTTC.

The V gene is TRBV20-1, the J gene TRBJ2-7; the match to TRBD1 covers 11 bases. The CDR3 spans 14 residues. V gave up 2 bases and J gave up 6 bases; unmatched junction bases: 6. CDR1 and CDR2 from the germline V gene are DFQATT and SNEGSKA (reference sequence). CDR3: CSARPGQGAGEQYF. CDR3 in DNA: TGCAGTGCTAGACCCGGACAGGGGGCGGGCGAGCAGTACTTC.

This clonotype has only a few counts. This rearrangement joins TRBV6-1 to TRBJ2-7; 7 nucleotides line up with TRBD1. The V and J ends lost 7 bases and 7 bases, in that order; junction bases with no gene match: 13. The germline CDR1 and CDR2 sequences are MNHNS and SASEGT. The CDR3 is 14 amino acids. The CDR3 is CASTPDREIREQYF. In DNA, the CDR3 is TGTGCCAGCACCCCTGACAGGGAAATTCGGGAGCAGTACTTC.

This clonotype was recorded at least ten times. CDR3 DNA: TGTGCCACCAGTGACCCCGGGACAGGGGGTTACGAGCAGTACTTC. Translation: CATSDPGTGGYEQYF. V gene TRBV24-1 combines with J gene TRBJ2-7, with 11 bases fitting TRBD1. V shed 4 bases and J 4 bases; nucleotides not matched to a gene: 5. Germline CDR1 is KGHDR and CDR2 is SFDVKD. This CDR3 is built from 15 residues.

This clonotype was found many times. This sequence joins TRBV12-3 or TRBV12-4 and TRBJ1-1; D gene uncertain. Trimming pared 6 bases from V and 3 bases from J, leaving 11 bases between. The CDR3 covers 13 residues. Here the CDR3 reads CASSSQRDTEAFF. CDR3 bases: TGTGCCAGCAGCTCACAGAGGGACACTGAAGCTTTCTTT.

V gene TRBV7-9 combines with J gene TRBJ2-1, with 11 bases matching TRBD2. This CDR3 is 13 amino acids long. Germline V gene sequence: CDR1 SEHNR, CDR2 FQNEAQ (reference sequence). The J segment lost 5 bases and the V segment lost 8 bases, leaving 2 bases of the junction unmatched. The CDR3 protein is CASSGLADNEQFF. Here the CDR3 DNA reads TGTGCCAGCTCGGGACTAGCGGACAATGAGCAGTTCTTC.

This clonotype was detected ten times or more. The chain employs TRBV5-5 and TRBJ2-7, with D tentatively TRBD1 (5 bases). V shed 4 bases and J shed 4 bases, with 15 bases lying between them. Germline CDR1 is SGHKS and CDR2 is YYEKEE (reference sequence). This CDR3 contains 14 residues. The CDR3 DNA reads as TGTGCCAGCAGCCGGTTGACAGAGGTTTACGAGCAGTACTTC. Its translation is CASSRLTEVYEQYF.

This clonotype was counted many times. The rearrangement uses TRBV7-9 and TRBJ1-1; D remains unclear. This CDR3 has 14 residues. Germline loops: CDR1 SEHNR, CDR2 FQNEAQ (reference sequence). V was cut by 1 base and J by 1 base, with 7 bases left in between. The CDR3 DNA sequence: TGTGCCAGCAGCTTAGGTTCGGAGAACACTGAAGCTTTCTTT. Translation: CASSLGSENTEAFF.

The chain combines TRBV7-3 with TRBJ1-2; 8 bases fit TRBD1. CDR3 length: 13 amino acids. Germline loops: CDR1 SGHTA, CDR2 FQGTGA. V shed 5 bases and J 6 bases; nucleotides not matched to a gene: 5. The CDR3 sequence is CASSATGGNGYTF. In nucleotides, the CDR3 is TGTGCCAGCAGCGCAACAGGGGGTAATGGCTACACCTTC.

The genes are TRBV5-8 and TRBJ2-1; 7 positions agree with TRBD2. The CDR3 has 15 residues. Germline V lookup: CDR1 SGHTS, CDR2 YDEGEE. The V gene end was trimmed by 4 bases and the J gene end by 0 bases; junction bases not matched to a gene: 4. CDR3 in amino acids: CASSPSGHSYNEQFF. The CDR3 DNA reads as TGTGCCAGCAGCCCTAGCGGACACTCCTACAATGAGCAGTTCTTC. The full variable domain, its missing parts supplied by reference TRBV5-8 and TRBJ2-1, is EAGVTQSPTHLIKTRGQQATLRCSPISGHTSVYWYQQALGLGLQFLLWYDEGEERNRGNFPPRFSGRQFPNYSSELNVNALELEDSALYLCASSPSGHSYNEQFFGPGTRLTVL.

This clonotype was picked up many times. The chain carries TRBV28 and TRBJ1-5, with TRBD1 matching over 8 bases. The CDR3 is 17 amino acids. The V gene end was trimmed by 5 bases and the J gene end by 0 bases; junction bases not matched to a gene: 9. Germline-derived CDR1 and CDR2 are MDHEN and SYDVKM. The CDR3 protein is CASSRLRTGISNQPQHF. CDR3 coding DNA: TGTGCCAGCAGTCGCCTCAGGACAGGGATTAGCAATCAGCCCCAGCATTTT.

The sample holds many counts of this clonotype. J is TRBJ2-1 and V is TRBV3-1; D gene uncertain. Per the germline V gene, CDR1 is LGHDT and CDR2 is YNNKEL (reference sequence). The CDR3 totals 12 residues. Trimming cost V 4 bases and J 5 bases, with 6 bases left between them. The DNA for the CDR3 is TGTGCCAGCAGCCTCACAAACAATGAGCAGTTCTTC. It yields the protein CASSLTNNEQFF.

The table lists this clonotype with a few counts. The chain carries TRBV20-1 and TRBJ2-2, with D tentatively TRBD1 (6 bases). The CDR3 runs to 12 residues. The V and J ends lost 8 bases and 8 bases respectively, with 15 bases between them. Per the germline V gene, CDR1 is DFQATT and CDR2 is SNEGSKA (reference sequence). CDR3 sequence (DNA): TGCAGTTCTTACAGGGTGGTTGGGGAGCTGTTTTTT. Amino acids: CSSYRVVGELFF.

The chain carries TRBV5-1 and TRBJ2-5; D perhaps matches TRBD2 (5 bases). The V gene's germline CDR1 is SGHRS and CDR2 YFSETQ. The V end lost 5 bases, the J end lost 4 bases, and 18 bases lay between the germline ends. The CDR3 is made up of 15 amino acids. The DNA of the CDR3 is TGCGCCAGCAGGCAGAGGGAGATCCCCAGAGAGACCCAGTACTTC. Amino acids: CASRQREIPRETQYF.

Remarks on this clonotype: A clone one base away is much larger, so this may be a read error. The J gene is TRBJ2-7, the V gene TRBV7-8, with a weak D call TRBD1 (6 bases). CDR1 SGHVS and CDR2 FQNEAQ come from the germline V gene. The CDR3 is made up of 15 amino acids. Trimming removed 3 bases at V and 3 bases at J, with 15 bases between. This CDR3 reads CASSFVGTINYEQYF. The CDR3 nucleotides read TGTGCCAGCAGCTTTGTCGGGACAATTAACTACGAGCAGTACTTC.

At least ten counts were recorded for this clonotype. V and J are TRBV5-1 and TRBJ2-3; possibly TRBD1 for D (5 bases). Trimming took 0 bases from V and 4 from J, leaving 15 bases between them. Germline assignment: CDR1 SGHRS and CDR2 YFSETQ. This CDR3 is 16 amino acids long. The CDR3 sequence is CASSLEQQARADTQYF. CDR3 nucleotides: TGCGCCAGCAGCTTGGAGCAACAGGCCAGGGCAGATACGCAGTATTTT.